One sample yielded the 10 T cell receptor beta chains listed below, sequenced in a study of blood T cell repertoires in COVID-19 (dated by TCRdb to 2020 to 2021). Library method: the immunoSEQ multiplex PCR assay. This immuneACCESS table, as held by TCRdb, lists in-frame sequences with V and J called but not all clones. Of the missing ones, under half trace to an unresolved V gene in checked studies; the others have no known cause. In all, the sample holds 230,000 or so clones, and about four fifths of those were seen once. More than 3% of the sample is taken by the ten largest. Sequencing input: PBMCs or T cells enriched from blood (not recorded which). These receptors all come from a man in his fifties who had recovered from COVID-19.

This clone is a singleton in its sample. The genes are TRBV7-9 and TRBJ1-3; 7 bases agree with TRBD1. V lost 5 bases and J lost 6; bases outside the gene matches: 10. Germline V gene data show CDR1 as SEHNR and CDR2 as FQNEAQ (reference sequence). This CDR3 contains 15 residues. The CDR3 loop is CASSVGDSPINTIYF. Here the CDR3 DNA reads TGTGCCAGCAGCGTCGGGGACAGCCCAATAAACACCATATATTTT. Using reference TRBV7-9 and TRBJ1-3 for the parts outside the CDR3, the full variable domain is DTGVSQNPRHKITKRGQNVTFRCDPISEHNRLYWYRQTLGQGPEFLTYFQNEAQLEKSRLLSDRFSAERPKGSFSTLEIQRTEQGDSAMYLCASSVGDSPINTIYFGEGSWLTVV.

The rearrangement joins TRBV28 to TRBJ1-3; D is perhaps TRBD1 (6 bases). The V gene's germline CDR1 is MDHEN and CDR2 SYDVKM. This CDR3 contains 14 residues. V lost 6 bases to trimming and J lost 3 bases, with 12 bases between them. CDR3 protein: CASRETGGGNTIYF. The CDR3 DNA is TGTGCCAGCAGAGAGACAGGAGGTGGAAACACCATATATTTT.

The chain is built from TRBV11-3 and TRBJ2-1, with 7 bases matching TRBD1. J gave up 6 bases and V 6 bases, and 14 bases lay outside the gene matches. Germline V lookup: CDR1 SGHNT, CDR2 YENEEA. This CDR3 contains 16 residues. CDR3 residues: CASRKPGTAEPNEQFF. In nucleotides, the CDR3 is TGTGCCAGCAGGAAGCCCGGGACAGCGGAGCCCAATGAGCAGTTCTTC.

The chain carries TRBV18 and TRBJ1-4, with D perhaps matching TRBD1 (5 bases). This CDR3 is built from 15 residues. Germline V gene sequence: CDR1 KGHSH, CDR2 LQKENI. Trimming removed 6 bases from V and 6 bases from J, with 17 bases in between. DNA for the CDR3: TGTGCCAGCTCTACTTTCGGGGGGTATGATGAAAAACTGTTTTTT. Amino acids: CASSTFGGYDEKLFF.

The J gene is TRBJ1-4, the V gene TRBV10-3, with D perhaps TRBD1 (5 bases). Trimming stripped 6 bases from V and 4 bases from J, with 9 bases between. This CDR3 region has 13 residues. Germline lookup yields CDR1 ENHRY and CDR2 SYGVKD. CDR3 in DNA: TGTGCCATCAGCCGGGGGTATAATGAAAAACTGTTTTTT. Translation: CAISRGYNEKLFF.

The J gene is TRBJ2-7, the V gene TRBV11-2; D may be TRBD2 (6 bases). CDR3 size: 13 residues. Germline CDR1 SGHAT, CDR2 FQNNGV. The ends were cut back, 5 bases at V and 6 bases at J, with 14 bases in the middle. The CDR3: CASSPTDYPEQYF. CDR3 nucleotides: TGTGCCAGCAGCCCCACGGACTATCCCGAGCAGTACTTC.

V gene TRBV15 combines with J gene TRBJ1-5; D might be TRBD1 (5 bases). Per the germline V gene, CDR1 is LNHNV and CDR2 is YYDKDF (reference sequence). The CDR3 runs 14 residues. The V end lost 0 bases, the J end lost 4 bases, and 7 bases lay between the germline ends. The CDR3 bases are TGTGCCACCAGCAGAGATCGGGGGAATCAGCCCCAGCATTTT. Its protein is CATSRDRGNQPQHF.

The chain couples TRBV11-2 to TRBJ1-1; 9 bases are shared with TRBD1. CDR1 and CDR2 (germline): SGHAT, FQNNGV. This CDR3 is 13 amino acids long. Germline trimming cut 4 bases from V and 9 bases from J; bases unmatched to any gene: 6. CDR3 protein: CASSSTQGAKAFF. CDR3 nucleotides: TGTGCCAGCAGCTCGACACAGGGGGCGAAAGCTTTCTTT.

The CDR3 DNA sequence: TGTGCCAGCACACATCTCCCGGGACAGGGACACAATGAGCAGTTCTTC. Translating gives CASTHLPGQGHNEQFF. The rearrangement links TRBV28 to TRBJ2-1; 9 positions match TRBD1. The CDR3 covers 16 residues. V dropped 7 bases and J dropped 5; count of bases not matched to a gene: 12. Germline V gene data show CDR1 as MDHEN and CDR2 as SYDVKM.

The chain joins TRBV10-1 to TRBJ2-3; 9 bases agree with TRBD2. Germline V gene data show CDR1 as WNHNN and CDR2 as SYGVQD (reference sequence). The CDR3 has 17 residues. With V trimmed by 11 bases and J by 6 bases, 21 bases remained unmatched. The CDR3 coding sequence is TGCGCCGGCCCAAATCCGGGACTAGCCCAACCCGGGGATACGCAGTATTTT. It specifies CAGPNPGLAQPGDTQYF.